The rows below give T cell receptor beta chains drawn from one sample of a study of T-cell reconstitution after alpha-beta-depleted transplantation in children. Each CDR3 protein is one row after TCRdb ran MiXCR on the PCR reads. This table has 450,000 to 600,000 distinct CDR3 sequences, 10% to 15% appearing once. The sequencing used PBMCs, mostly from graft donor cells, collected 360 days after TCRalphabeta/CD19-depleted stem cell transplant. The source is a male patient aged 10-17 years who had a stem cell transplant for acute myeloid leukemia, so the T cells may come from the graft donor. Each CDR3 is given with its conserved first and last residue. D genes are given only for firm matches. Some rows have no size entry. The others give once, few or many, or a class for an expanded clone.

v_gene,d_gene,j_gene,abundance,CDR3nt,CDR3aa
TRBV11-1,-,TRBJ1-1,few,TGTGCCAGCAGCGTACCGTTCCATGGGGTGGTTACCGCCACTGAAGCTTTCTTT,CASSVPFHGVVTATEAFF
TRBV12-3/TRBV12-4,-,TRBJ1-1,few,TGTGCCAGCAGTTTCCGACAGCGAATCACTGAAGCTTTCTTT,CASSFRQRITEAFF
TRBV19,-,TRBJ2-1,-,TGTGCCAGTAGCCCGGCCGGGACACCCTACAATGAGCAGTTCTTC,CASSPAGTPYNEQFF
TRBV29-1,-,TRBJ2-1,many,TGCAGCGTTGAAGATCCCGGGAGCTCCTACAATGAGCAGTTCTTC,CSVEDPGSSYNEQFF
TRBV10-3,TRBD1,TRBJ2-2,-,TGTGCCATAGATCAGGGGGCTCAAGGCACCGGGGAGCTGTTTTTT,CAIDQGAQGTGELFF
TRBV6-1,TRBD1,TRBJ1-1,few,TGTGCCAGCAGTGTGGGAGGAGGGACAGGGACATCTGAAGCTTTCTTT,CASSVGGGTGTSEAFF
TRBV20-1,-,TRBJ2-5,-,TGCACCCCCGGGGAAGAGACCCAGTACTTC,CTPGEETQYF
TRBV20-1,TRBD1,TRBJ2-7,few,TGCAGTGCTAGACCTGACAGGGGGGGCTACGAGCAGTACTTC,CSARPDRGGYEQYF
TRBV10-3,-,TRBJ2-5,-,TGTGCCATCAGGTACGGGGTCCAAGAGACCCAGTACTTC,CAIRYGVQETQYF
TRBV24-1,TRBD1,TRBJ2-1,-,TGTGCCACCAGTGATCGCAACGGGACAGGGTCCTACAATGAGCAGTTCTTC,CATSDRNGTGSYNEQFF
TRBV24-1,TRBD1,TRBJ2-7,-,TGTGCCACCAGTTCAACCCAGGGGGCCTACGAGCAGTACTTC,CATSSTQGAYEQYF
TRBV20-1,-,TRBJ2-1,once,TGCAGTGCTAGAGTGACCCAACCAAGCTCCTACAATGAGCAGTTCTTC,CSARVTQPSSYNEQFF
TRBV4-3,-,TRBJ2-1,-,TGCGCCAGCAGCCAGGCGGGACAGTCCCTGTGGAATGAGCAGTTCTTC,CASSQAGQSLWNEQFF
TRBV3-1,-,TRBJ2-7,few,TGTGCCAGCAGCCAAGATTTTACGGGAAGAGGCTGGTACGAGCAGTACTTC,CASSQDFTGRGWYEQYF
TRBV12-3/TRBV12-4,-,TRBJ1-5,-,TGTGCCAGCAGTACCAGACAGGTGAAAAGCAATCAGCCCCAGCATTTT,CASSTRQVKSNQPQHF
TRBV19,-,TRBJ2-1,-,TGTGCCAGTAGTCCGTTACAGGGAGTCCATGAGCAGTTCTTC,CASSPLQGVHEQFF
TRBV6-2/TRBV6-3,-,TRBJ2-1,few,TGTGCCAGCAGCAGATTCGATGGGGGAAGCAATGAGCAGTTCTTC,CASSRFDGGSNEQFF
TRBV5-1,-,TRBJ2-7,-,TGCGCCAGCAGCCCGGCGGGCAGGGCCTTGTACGAGCAGTACTTC,CASSPAGRALYEQYF
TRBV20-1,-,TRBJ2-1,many,TGCAGTGCTCTCCGGCCCACGGCTTACAATGAGCAGTTCTTC,CSALRPTAYNEQFF
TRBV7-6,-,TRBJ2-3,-,TGTGCCAGCAGCTTAGGCTCCGGAGGCGGCACAGATACGCAGTATTTT,CASSLGSGGGTDTQYF
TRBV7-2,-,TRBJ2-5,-,TGTGCCAGCAGCTTACTATTAAGACTACAAGAGACCCAGTACTTC,CASSLLLRLQETQYF
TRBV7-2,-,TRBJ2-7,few,TGTGCCAGCAGCTCCGGCCCAGGGGTGAGGGAGCAGTACTTC,CASSSGPGVREQYF
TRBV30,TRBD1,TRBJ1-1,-,TGTGCCTGGCTGACAGGGGTGAACACTGAAGCTTTCTTT,CAWLTGVNTEAFF
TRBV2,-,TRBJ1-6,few,TGTGCCAGCAGTGTTTCGCAGGGGCGATACTATAATTCACCCCTCCACTTT,CASSVSQGRYYNSPLHF
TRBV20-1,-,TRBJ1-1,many,TGCAGTGCTACCCCATCGTACACTGAAGCTTTCTTT,CSATPSYTEAFF
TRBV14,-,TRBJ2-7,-,TGTGCCAGCAGCCATACGGGACCTACTCGCGAGCAGTACTTC,CASSHTGPTREQYF
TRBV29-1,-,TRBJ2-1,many,TGCAGCGTTGGACAGGTGATTACTCACTACAATGAGCAGTTCTTC,CSVGQVITHYNEQFF
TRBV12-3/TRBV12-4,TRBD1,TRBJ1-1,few,TGTGCCAGCAGGGTGACAGGGTCGAACACTGAAGCTTTCTTT,CASRVTGSNTEAFF
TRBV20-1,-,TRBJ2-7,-,TGCAGTGCCACGTCGGCGGACATACGGTACTTC,CSATSADIRYF
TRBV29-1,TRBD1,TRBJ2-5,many,TGCAGCGCGGGGACAGACGAGACCCAGTACTTC,CSAGTDETQYF
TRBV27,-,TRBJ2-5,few,TGTGCCAGCAGGGCGGGCAGGGAGGAGACCCAGTACTTC,CASRAGREETQYF
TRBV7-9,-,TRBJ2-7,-,TGTGCCAGCAGCTCCCGGGACGAGACCCCCTACGAGCAGTACTTC,CASSSRDETPYEQYF
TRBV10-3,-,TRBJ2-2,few,TGTGCCATCAGTGAGTCTGTGGCGGGCACCGGGGAGCTGTTTTTT,CAISESVAGTGELFF
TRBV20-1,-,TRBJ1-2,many,TGCAGTGTCAGAGGGCAGACCTATGGCTACACCTTC,CSVRGQTYGYTF
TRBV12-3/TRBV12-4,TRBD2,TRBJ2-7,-,TGTGCCAGCACGGCCCCGAGACTAGCGGGAGGCGAGCAGTACTTC,CASTAPRLAGGEQYF
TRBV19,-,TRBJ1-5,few,TGTGCCAGTAGTATACTCCAAACTCACAATCAGCCCCAGCATTTT,CASSILQTHNQPQHF
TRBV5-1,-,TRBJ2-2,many,TGTGCCAGCAGCTTAACGGTGAACACCGGGGAGCTGTTTTTT,CASSLTVNTGELFF
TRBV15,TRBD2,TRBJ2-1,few,TGTGCCACCAGCAGAGATTGGGGGAGGGATAATGAGCAGTTCTTC,CATSRDWGRDNEQFF
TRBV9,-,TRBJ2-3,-,TGTGCCAGCAGCGTAGGAATCTATCCGGGGAGTAGTGCAGATACGCAGTATTTT,CASSVGIYPGSSADTQYF
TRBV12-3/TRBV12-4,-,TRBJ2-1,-,TGTGCCAGCAGTACCGACTACAATGAGCAGTTCTTC,CASSTDYNEQFF
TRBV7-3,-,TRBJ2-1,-,TGTGCCAGCAGCAATCCCTTGGGAGCGGTCGGGGAGCAGTTCTTC,CASSNPLGAVGEQFF
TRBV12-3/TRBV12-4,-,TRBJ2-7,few,TGTGCCAGCAGTTTCCAGGACTGGGTCGGAAAGCAGTACTTC,CASSFQDWVGKQYF